Listed here are 21 T cell receptor beta chains from one sample, sequenced in a study of shared clonotypes between healthy human individuals. The method was immunoSEQ multiplex PCR; TCRdb's version includes in-frame clones alone and lacks a portion of them. The sample contains some 2,500,000 clones, 80% to 95% of which appear only once. Sequencing used naive CD4+ T cells from PBMCs. Subset defined: CD45RA+ positively selected. These receptor sequences come from a man between 18 and 35 years old in good health. Some clones in this sample may be carry-over from other donors' samples.

The chain joins TRBV5-1 to TRBJ2-7; D is perhaps TRBD2 (5 bases). V lost 1 base and J lost 0, with 8 bases in between. Germline V CDR1 and CDR2: SGHRS, YFSETQ. The CDR3 is 14 amino acids. The CDR3 coding sequence is TGCGCCAGCAGCTTGACTAGTAGCTCCTACGAGCAGTACTTC. This codes for CASSLTSSSYEQYF.

The rearrangement uses TRBV19 and TRBJ1-4; the D is unclear. V gave up 2 bases and J gave up 0 bases, with 7 bases separating them. The CDR3 is made up of 15 amino acids. Germline V gene sequence: CDR1 LNHDA, CDR2 SQIVND (reference sequence). CDR3 sequence (DNA): TGTGCCAGTAGTATAAGGCATTCAACTAATGAAAAACTGTTTTTT. Its translation: CASSIRHSTNEKLFF. Based on the CDR3 plus reference TRBV19 and TRBJ1-4, the full variable domain is DGGITQSPKYLFRKEGQNVTLSCEQNLNHDAMYWYRQDPGQGLRLIYYSQIVNDFQKGDIAEGYSVSREKKESFPLTVTSAQKNPTAFYLCASSIRHSTNEKLFFGSGTQLSVL.

The V gene is TRBV11-2, the J gene TRBJ2-2; TRBD2 matches at 11 bases. Germline V gene lookup returns CDR1 SGHAT and CDR2 FQNNGV. J lost 6 bases, V lost 6 bases, and 6 bases had no gene match. The CDR3 contains 15 residues. In nucleotides, the CDR3 is TGTGCCAGCAGGCCCACTAGCGGGAGAGCCGGGGAGCTGTTTTTT. Its translation is CASRPTSGRAGELFF.

This sequence joins TRBV10-1 and TRBJ2-5; D gene uncertain. The germline gives CDR1 WNHNN, CDR2 SYGVQD (reference sequence). CDR3 length equals 13 residues. V was clipped by 5 bases and J by 4 bases, with 11 bases between them. Here the CDR3 reads CASSPTWLETQYF. CDR3 nucleotide sequence: TGCGCCAGCAGTCCAACTTGGTTAGAGACCCAGTACTTC.

The chain employs TRBV28 and TRBJ2-2, with D possibly being TRBD1 (6 bases). The CDR3 spans 15 residues. CDR1 is MDHEN, CDR2 SYDVKM, per germline. V lost 3 bases and J 0 bases, leaving 8 bases between the germline ends. DNA of the CDR3: TGTGCCAGCAGTTTTGCAGGGGCGAACACCGGGGAGCTGTTTTTT. It is translated as CASSFAGANTGELFF. The complete variable domain, with remaining parts taken from reference TRBV28 and TRBJ2-2, reads DVKVTQSSRYLVKRTGEKVFLECVQDMDHENMFWYRQDPGLGLRLIYFSYDVKMKEKGDIPEGYSVSREKKERFSLILESASTNQTSMYLCASSFAGANTGELFFGEGSRLTVL.

In its sample, this clone was seen a few times. Other DNA sequences in the sample encode the same CDR3. The chain employs TRBV7-8 and TRBJ1-1; D is unresolved. V gave up 0 bases and J gave up 1 base, with 3 bases separating them. From germline, CDR1 is SGHVS and CDR2 FQNEAQ. This CDR3 comprises 13 residues. In DNA form, the CDR3 reads TGTGCCAGCAGCTTAGCGGGGAACACTGAAGCTTTCTTT. Translation: CASSLAGNTEAFF.

The count of this clone is one. J is TRBJ2-1 and V is TRBV5-1; D gene unclear. Trimming took 2 bases from V and 7 from J, leaving 13 bases between them. Germline CDR1 is SGHRS and CDR2 is YFSETQ. CDR3 length: 14 amino acids. CDR3 coding DNA: TGCGCCAGCAGCTTTTTGGCCCTTCGGAATGAGCAGTTCTTC. This encodes CASSFLALRNEQFF.

V and J are TRBV5-4 and TRBJ1-1; D is ambiguous. V was pared by 0 bases and J by 1 base, with 7 bases between. The length of the CDR3 is 14 residues. Germline lookup yields CDR1 SGHNT and CDR2 YYREEE (reference sequence). The CDR3 sequence: CASSLARANTEAFF. For the CDR3, the DNA is TGTGCCAGCAGCTTGGCCCGAGCGAACACTGAAGCTTTCTTT.

The chain links TRBV7-9 to TRBJ1-1; D remains ambiguous. V was pared by 5 bases and J by 4 bases, with 14 bases between. Germline CDR1 and CDR2: SEHNR and FQNEAQ (reference sequence). This CDR3 region has 14 residues. The CDR3: CASSPKGLGTEAFF. In nucleotides, the CDR3 is TGTGCCAGCAGCCCCAAAGGGTTGGGCACTGAAGCTTTCTTT.

The rearrangement links TRBV7-2 to TRBJ2-5; D not certain. Germline CDR1 reads SGHTA; CDR2 reads FQGNSA. Trimming shortened V by 5 bases and J by 4 bases, and 17 bases separated the two germline ends. CDR3 length: 15 residues. This CDR3 reads CASSPRLVSGETQYF. In nucleotides, the CDR3 is TGTGCCAGCAGCCCCCGGTTAGTGAGTGGAGAGACCCAGTACTTC.

Worth noting for this clone: Distinct nucleotide sequences in the sample also encode this CDR3. V and J are TRBV29-1 and TRBJ1-1; no clear D gene. Germline values: CDR1 SQVTM, CDR2 ANQGSEA. The length of the CDR3 is 13 residues. Trimming took off 3 bases at V and 1 base at J, with 9 bases between the two ends. The CDR3 coding sequence is TGCAGCGTTGAGTCGGGCCGGAACACTGAAGCTTTCTTT. Its translation: CSVESGRNTEAFF.

This chain uses TRBV30 with TRBJ2-7; possibly TRBD1 for D (6 bases). V dropped 4 bases and J dropped 3 bases, with 13 bases sitting between them. There are 13 residues in the CDR3. CDR1 and CDR2 from the germline V gene are GTSNPN and SVGIG (reference sequence). The CDR3 loop is CAWTLDSGYEQYF. The CDR3 coding sequence is TGTGCCTGGACTTTGGACAGTGGCTACGAGCAGTACTTC.

J is TRBJ2-1 and V is TRBV7-2, with D uncertain. V lost 2 bases and J lost 5, with 10 bases in between. Germline V lookup: CDR1 SGHTA, CDR2 FQGNSA. This CDR3 contains 14 residues. The CDR3 protein is CASSLIRGHNEQFF. The CDR3 nucleotides read TGTGCCAGCAGCTTAATACGAGGCCACAATGAGCAGTTCTTC.

V is TRBV11-2 and J is TRBJ2-3; the D gene is possibly TRBD1 (5 bases). This CDR3 is built from 14 residues. Germline CDR1 and CDR2: SGHAT and FQNNGV. V dropped 6 bases and J dropped 0 bases, with 10 bases sitting between them. The CDR3 loop reads CASSLSGSTDTQYF. The CDR3 DNA reads as TGTGCCAGCAGTCTCTCAGGGAGCACAGATACGCAGTATTTT.

This clone has more than one count but fewer than ten. The rearrangement uses TRBV30 and TRBJ1-1; D might be TRBD1 (6 bases). V lost 3 bases and J lost 8, with 13 bases in between. CDR1 and CDR2 (germline): GTSNPN, SVGIG (reference sequence). The CDR3 runs 12 residues. CDR3 DNA sequence: TGTGCCTGGAGGGGGGATGACAGGGAAGCTTTCTTT. Translated, it gives CAWRGDDREAFF.

The genes are TRBV5-1 and TRBJ2-1; D gene unclear. In germline, CDR1 is SGHRS, CDR2 YFSETQ. CDR3 length equals 15 residues. V lost 1 base to trimming and J lost 6 bases, with 14 bases between them. This CDR3 reads CASSLFPTTGNEQFF. The CDR3 DNA reads TGCGCCAGCAGCTTGTTTCCTACCACGGGCAATGAGCAGTTCTTC.

A few counts support this clone. This sequence joins TRBV9 and TRBJ1-4; D is unresolved. CDR3 length equals 15 residues. CDR1 is SGDLS and CDR2 is YYNGEE in the germline V gene. V lost 4 bases to trimming and J lost 3 bases, with 13 bases between them. The CDR3 loop reads CASSPNVVPNEKLFF. The CDR3 DNA is TGTGCCAGCAGCCCGAACGTGGTGCCTAATGAAAAACTGTTTTTT.

CDR3 amino acids: CASSQGSGDYSNQPQHF. In nucleotides, the CDR3 is TGCGCCAGCAGCCAAGGGTCAGGAGATTATAGCAATCAGCCCCAGCATTTT. The rearrangement links TRBV4-1 to TRBJ1-5, with no clear D. V dropped 1 base and J dropped 0 bases, with 13 bases sitting between them. This CDR3 has 17 residues. The germline CDR1 and CDR2 sequences are MGHRA and YSYEKL.

The rearrangement links TRBV27 to TRBJ2-7, with D perhaps matching TRBD2 (5 bases). Germline CDR1 MNHEY, CDR2 SMNVEV (reference sequence). This CDR3 spans 14 amino acids. Trimming removed 4 bases at V and 3 bases at J, with 13 bases between. The CDR3 region is CASSSTGTYYEQYF. The CDR3 nucleotides are TGTGCCAGCAGTTCCACGGGAACATACTACGAGCAGTACTTC.

The chain links TRBV25-1 to TRBJ2-3; TRBD2 aligns across 11 bases. Per the germline V gene, CDR1 is MGHDK and CDR2 is SYGVNS. CDR3 length equals 15 residues. With 3 bases clipped from V and 5 bases from J, the junction kept 4 bases outside the gene matches. The CDR3 coding sequence is TGTGCCAGCAGTGATACTAGCGGGAGACAAGATACGCAGTATTTT. It yields the protein CASSDTSGRQDTQYF.

J is TRBJ1-5 and V is TRBV28; 7 nucleotides agree with TRBD1. CDR3 length: 15 amino acids. V gave up 9 bases and J gave up 7 bases; unmatched junction bases: 15. Germline values: CDR1 MDHEN, CDR2 SYDVKM. CDR3 coding DNA: TGTGCCAGTGGACCCGGAAACAGGGGCGAACAGCCCCAGCATTTT. Translation: CASGPGNRGEQPQHF.